This entry is about one T cell receptor (beta chain). Its antigen is undetermined. The source of the sample is a study of cytomegalovirus exposure and HLA in healthy donors. In the study overall: An analysis done earlier identified 95 million to 140 million unique TCR beta sequences from 190 million or so T cells. General study results and limits: The authors listed 180 or so TCR beta chains as cytomegalovirus-associated.

60 Vbeta and 13 Jbeta primers were used in PCR. Only in-frame clones appear in the TCRdb table, and some are missing; sequencing was by immunoSEQ multiplex PCR. Of about 200,000 clones listed, around 86% are singletons. V lost 4 bases to trimming and J lost 10 bases; unmatched junction nucleotides: 15. The CDR3 covers 16 residues. CDR1 is SGHRS, CDR2 YFSETQ, per germline. This chain connects TRBV5-1 to TRBJ1-2; 11 bases fit TRBD1. This TCR was sampled from a woman aged 50 to 60 in good health and CMV-seropositive. The sample consisted of PBMCs. CDR3 amino acids: CASSPGAGQGASVYTF. The CDR3 nucleotides read TGCGCCAGCAGCCCCGGAGCCGGACAGGGGGCTTCTGTCTACACCTTC. Full variable domain (remainder filled in from reference TRBV5-1 and TRBJ1-2): KAGVTQTPRYLIKTRGQQVTLSCSPISGHRSVSWYQQTPGQGLQFLFEYFSETQRNKGNFPGRFSGRQFSNSRSEMNVSTLELGDSALYLCASSPGAGQGASVYTFGSGTRLTVV.